This T cell receptor beta chain derives from a study of OX40 agonist ivuxolimab in advanced cancers. Overall study context: Treatment received earlier with anti-PD-1, anti-PD-L1 or anti-CTLA-4 agents was allowed, and over 30% had some. Notes on the study in general: The study found that CD8+ T cells averaged more expanded clones than CD4+. There were also nonresponders showing low normalized T-cell clonal expansion. Clonal expansion by week 6 occurred in CD4+ and CD8+ blood T cells (at 0.1 to 3.0 mg/kg).

Libraries were prepared by immunoSEQ multiplex PCR; TCRdb keeps only in-frame clonotypes and omits some of them. The sample records 75,000 to 90,000 clones, around nine tenths being singletons. The CDR3 is made up of 15 amino acids. Germline V lookup: CDR1 GTSNPN, CDR2 SVGIG (reference sequence). V lost 4 bases and J lost 1, with 16 bases in between. Note on this clone: Its antigen is unknown.

The rearrangement links TRBV30 to TRBJ2-5; D is perhaps TRBD1 or TRBD2 (5 bases each). Here the sequenced sample was CD4+ or CD8+ T cells sorted from blood, taken in a trial of the OX40 agonist ivuxolimab. This TCR came from an adult with an advanced solid tumor such as melanoma, head and neck, liver or kidney cancer. DNA for the CDR3: TGTGCCTGGACGAGATCATCGGGACGCCAAGAGACCCAGTACTTC. Translation: CAWTRSSGRQETQYF.